Within the sample, the clone carrying this T cell receptor (beta chain) is medium-sized. The antigen is not known. The record originates from a study of liver allograft versus peripheral blood T cells. At the level of the study: A comparison was made between T cell receptor repertoires in transplanted livers and those in recipients' peripheral blood.

TCRdb passed the reads through MiXCR, listing each CDR3 protein once. The sample has about 5,000 distinct CDR3 sequences; about 17% are singletons. The CDR3 sequence is 16 residues long. Trimming pared 0 bases from V and 7 bases from J, leaving 16 bases between. Germline V lookup: CDR1 SGHTA, CDR2 FQGNSA. Findings and limits, study-wide: As reported, T cell receptor repertoires inside liver allografts differed from those present in peripheral blood.

The sequence came from a human patient who had a liver transplant. Some T cells may be transferred from the graft donor. The genes are TRBV7-2 and TRBJ2-1; D gene uncertain. The DNA for the CDR3 is TGTGCCAGCAGCTTAGCGTCCTTCCTAGTGAGGAATGAGCAGTTCTTC. It translates to CASSLASFLVRNEQFF.